This T cell receptor (beta chain) comes out of a study of T cell clusters in autoimmune cytopenias. TRB was amplified by touch-down multiplex PCR, primer pools A and B combined. With the multiplex PCR reads reprocessed, TCRdb shows one record per CDR3 protein and no DNA. The data show approximately 8,000 distinct CDR3 sequences, and the top ten clones hold about a fifth. TRB was amplified from about 260 ng of peripheral blood genomic DNA per sample. The CDR3 loop spans 14 amino acids. CDR1 DFQATT and CDR2 SNEGSKA come from the germline V gene (reference sequence). Specimen: peripheral blood. The sequence was obtained from a human donor with an autoimmune cytopenia or autoimmune hepatitis (not recorded which). The J gene is TRBJ1-1, the V gene TRBV20-1. The CDR3 sequence is CSASQVGGWTEAFF.